A selection of T cell receptor beta chains follows, all from one sample in a study of T cells in tuberculosis. Assay used: immunoSEQ multiplex PCR; TCRdb lists only in-frame clones, some missing. This sample has roughly 45,000 clones, with roughly 94% found just once. The sequencing sample was made of PBMCs. All receptors come from a donor between 10 and 35 years old with latent tuberculosis or without tuberculosis infection. Some clones in this sample may be carry-over from other donors' samples. CDR3s include the opening cysteine and the closing phenylalanine or tryptophan. The order of the fields is D gene, V gene, J gene, clone size, CDR3 DNA, CDR3 protein. A D gene is named only where the DNA matches it firmly. Expanded clones get a size class; other rows say once, few or many, or leave the size out.

>-|TRBV4-1|TRBJ2-7|-
TGCGCCAGCAGCCAAGATAATCAGGGCACCTACGAGCAGTACTTC
CASSQDNQGTYEQYF
>TRBD1|TRBV7-8|TRBJ2-2|-
TGTGCCAGCAGCTCCGCGACAGGGGGCAGTACCGGGGAGCTGTTTTTT
CASSSATGGSTGELFF
>-|TRBV4-1|TRBJ1-5|-
TGCGCCAGCAGCCGCTCAACCGGGGGGGGCTGGGGAGATCAGCCCCAGCATTTT
CASSRSTGGGWGDQPQHF
>TRBD1|TRBV6-5|TRBJ2-1|-
TGTGCCAGCAGTCACGCACAGGGGAATGAGCAGTTCTTC
CASSHAQGNEQFF
>-|TRBV16|TRBJ1-2|-
TGTGCCAGCAGCCCACGTCCGGGGGGAGCTAACTATGGCTACACCTTC
CASSPRPGGANYGYTF
>-|TRBV5-1|TRBJ2-3|once
TGCGCCAGCAGCTTGGCCGGGGGTACCACAGATACGCAGTATTTT
CASSLAGGTTDTQYF
>-|TRBV28|TRBJ2-2|-
TGTGCCAGCAGTTTAGGACTTCAACTTGCCGGGGAGCTGTTTTTT
CASSLGLQLAGELFF
>TRBD2|TRBV2|TRBJ2-3|-
TGTGCCAGCAGTGGAGAGGGCGGGAGGGGCACAGATACGCAGTATTTT
CASSGEGGRGTDTQYF
>-|TRBV6-1|TRBJ1-1|-
TGTGCCAGCAGTGAAATTGAGTCGGGCACTGAAGCTTTCTTT
CASSEIESGTEAFF
>TRBD2|TRBV7-3|TRBJ2-3|-
TGTGCCAGCAGCTTAAGGGTAGCGGGAGCCTCAGATACGCAGTATTTT
CASSLRVAGASDTQYF
>-|TRBV30|TRBJ2-5|-
TGTGCCTGGAGTCAAAGGGGCCGTTGGGAGACCCAGTACTTC
CAWSQRGRWETQYF
>-|TRBV5-6|TRBJ1-1|-
TGTGCCAGCAGCTTAGACAGCCCTTGGTTTGAAGCTTTCTTT
CASSLDSPWFEAFF
>-|TRBV6-5|TRBJ2-2|-
TGTGCCAGCAGCCGATTGACCCAGGGGTGGGAGGAGCTGTTTTTT
CASSRLTQGWEELFF
>-|TRBV7-7|TRBJ2-7|-
TGTGCCAGCAGCCTTCTAAGCGGCTACGAGCAGTACTTC
CASSLLSGYEQYF
>-|TRBV19|TRBJ1-5|-
TGTGCCAGCGAACAGGGTCCCAATCAGCCCCAGCATTTT
CASEQGPNQPQHF
>TRBD2|TRBV5-6|TRBJ2-1|-
TGTGCCAGCAGCCGCGGTGCTAGCGGGACCTACAATGAGCAGTTCTTC
CASSRGASGTYNEQFF
>-|TRBV5-1|TRBJ2-5|-
TGCGCCAGCAGCCAGGACCAAGAGACCCAGTACTTC
CASSQDQETQYF
>-|TRBV27|TRBJ2-5|-
TGTGCCAGCAGTTTGGTAGGGGCGCTGGAGACCCAGTACTTC
CASSLVGALETQYF
>TRBD2|TRBV5-1|TRBJ2-5|-
TGCGCCAGCAGCCGGGGACTAGCCGGAGAGACCCAGTACTTC
CASSRGLAGETQYF
>TRBD1|TRBV11-2|TRBJ1-3|-
TGTGCCAGCAGCTCATACCAGGGGGCGAGTGGAAACACCATATATTTT
CASSSYQGASGNTIYF
>TRBD1|TRBV5-4|TRBJ2-7|-
TGTGCCAGCAGCTTGGCGGGGACAGGGGTTCACGAGCAGTACTTC
CASSLAGTGVHEQYF
>-|TRBV6-4|TRBJ2-3|-
TGTGCCAGCAGTGACCAGAGCTTCGGGGATACGCAGTATTTT
CASSDQSFGDTQYF
>TRBD1|TRBV7-8|TRBJ1-4|-
TGTGCCAGCAGCTTAGAGGGACAGGGCGGTGAAAAACTGTTTTTT
CASSLEGQGGEKLFF
>-|TRBV5-1|TRBJ2-3|-
TGCGCCAGCAGCTTGGTAAATCTGGTGGCCTCGCCCGATAAAAATACGCAGTATTTT
CASSLVNLVASPDKNTQYF
>TRBD1|TRBV18|TRBJ2-1|-
TGTGCCAGCTCACCAGCGGGACAGGGAGACGAGCAGTTCTTC
CASSPAGQGDEQFF
>-|TRBV7-8|TRBJ2-7|-
TGTGCCAGCAGCACGACAGCCGGGTGGGACGAGCAGTACTTC
CASSTTAGWDEQYF
>TRBD1|TRBV27|TRBJ2-5|-
TGTGCCAGCAGTTTATTAACAGGGGGCGGTGAGACCCAGTACTTC
CASSLLTGGGETQYF
>-|TRBV7-2|TRBJ1-5|-
TGTGCCAGCAGTTTAGACCACACCCGCTGGCAGGGAAGCAATCAGCCCCAGCATTTT
CASSLDHTRWQGSNQPQHF
>-|TRBV4-3|TRBJ1-1|-
TGCGCCAGCAGCCAAGATTTCCCAGTTCGGGGCACTGAAGCTTTCTTT
CASSQDFPVRGTEAFF
>-|TRBV15|TRBJ2-7|-
TGTGCCACCAGCAGAGAAGGCGACTTGGCCTACGAGCAGTACTTC
CATSREGDLAYEQYF
>-|TRBV6-1|TRBJ2-7|-
TGTGCCAGCAGGCAGACGCCAGGCCCCCAGCAGTACTTC
CASRQTPGPQQYF
>TRBD2|TRBV5-6|TRBJ2-2|-
TGTGCCAGCAGCTTTCCCACTAGCGGGAGGATGACCGGGGAGCTGTTTTTT
CASSFPTSGRMTGELFF
>TRBD2|TRBV4-3|TRBJ2-7|-
TGCGCCAGCAGCCAAGTTCCGGGGGGAGTCTACGAGCAGTACTTC
CASSQVPGGVYEQYF
>-|TRBV27|TRBJ2-1|-
TGTGCCAGCAGTCTAGGGGGGGGGTTGGATGAGCAGTTCTTC
CASSLGGGLDEQFF
>-|TRBV4-1|TRBJ1-4|-
TGCGCCAGCAGCCAGGGGCCGGCTAATGAAAAACTGTTTTTT
CASSQGPANEKLFF
>-|TRBV11-1|TRBJ1-1|-
TGTGCCAGCTCTTGGCACGAGGGTTTGAACACTGAAGCTTTCTTT
CASSWHEGLNTEAFF
>TRBD1|TRBV10-3|TRBJ2-7|-
TGTGCCATCAGTGAGCTGGACAGGGGGTTTTACGAGCAGTACTTC
CAISELDRGFYEQYF
>-|TRBV28|TRBJ2-7|-
TGTGCCAGCAGTTTATGGAGGGTAGGCTCCTACGAGCAGTACTTC
CASSLWRVGSYEQYF
>-|TRBV7-9|TRBJ2-7|-
TGTGCCAGCAGCGCACCTGGGCTGCTCTCCTACGAGCAGTACTTC
CASSAPGLLSYEQYF
>TRBD1|TRBV29-1|TRBJ2-7|once
TGCAGCGTCCTCGGGACAGGGGCCAGCTCCTACGAGCAGTACTTC
CSVLGTGASSYEQYF
>-|TRBV28|TRBJ1-1|-
TGTGCCAGCAGTTTACCCAATTCAGGGGCTGAAGCTTTCTTT
CASSLPNSGAEAFF
>-|TRBV11-2|TRBJ2-6|-
TGTGCCAGCAGCCGTACTGTCGGGGCCAACGTCCTGACTTTC
CASSRTVGANVLTF
>TRBD1|TRBV7-9|TRBJ1-2|-
TGTGCCAGCAGCCAAGGGGACAGGGGGCAGTGGGGCTACACCTTC
CASSQGDRGQWGYTF
>-|TRBV11-2|TRBJ2-1|-
TGTGCCAGCAGCTTTGGACAGAGCTACAATGAGCAGTTCTTC
CASSFGQSYNEQFF
>-|TRBV28|TRBJ2-1|-
TGTGCCAGCAGTTTCAGGGAGGCGCTTAATGAGCAGTTCTTC
CASSFREALNEQFF
>-|TRBV28|TRBJ2-5|-
TGTGCCACACAGGGCTCGCAAGAGACCCAGTACTTC
CATQGSQETQYF
>TRBD1|TRBV19|TRBJ1-1|once
TGTGCCAGTAGAGAGGAGGGACAGGCCTTGAACACTGAAGCTTTCTTT
CASREEGQALNTEAFF
>-|TRBV15|TRBJ1-2|-
TGTGCCACCAGCAGAGGTTTAGGGGTGGACGACTATGGCTACACCTTC
CATSRGLGVDDYGYTF
>-|TRBV10-3|TRBJ1-3|-
TGTGCCAGCGGTCGGGGGTCTGGAAACACCATATATTTT
CASGRGSGNTIYF
>-|TRBV27|TRBJ2-7|-
TGTGCCAGCACGCTAGCGCCGGGGTACGAGCAGTACTTC
CASTLAPGYEQYF
>TRBD1|TRBV5-8|TRBJ1-2|-
TGTGCCAGCAGCCCCGGTAGGGGGCGCGGCTACACCTTC
CASSPGRGRGYTF
>-|TRBV27|TRBJ2-3|-
TGTGCCAGCAGTTCCTCCCGCGGGGAAATCACAGATACGCAGTATTTT
CASSSSRGEITDTQYF
>TRBD2|TRBV7-9|TRBJ2-5|-
TGTGCCAGCAGCTTAGGGTTTGGGAGCGGGAGCCCTAAACAAGAGACCCAGTACTTC
CASSLGFGSGSPKQETQYF
>-|TRBV28|TRBJ1-1|-
TGTGCCAGCACCTTGGGGGCAGGGTTCAGGACTGAAGCTTTCTTT
CASTLGAGFRTEAFF
>TRBD1|TRBV7-7|TRBJ2-7|-
TGTGCCAGCAGCCCCAATCGCCGGGACAGGGGGCCTAGCGAGCAGTACTTC
CASSPNRRDRGPSEQYF
>TRBD2|TRBV27|TRBJ2-7|once
TGTGCCAGCAGTTTTCGGGAGGGTAACTACGAGCAGTACTTC
CASSFREGNYEQYF
>TRBD2|TRBV5-1|TRBJ2-3|-
TGCGCCAGCAGCCCTTCTAGCGGGAGGGCCGCAGATACGCAGTATTTT
CASSPSSGRAADTQYF
>-|TRBV28|TRBJ1-4|once
TGTGCCAGCAGTACGCCCAGGCGTGCAACTAATGAAAAACTGTTTTTT
CASSTPRRATNEKLFF